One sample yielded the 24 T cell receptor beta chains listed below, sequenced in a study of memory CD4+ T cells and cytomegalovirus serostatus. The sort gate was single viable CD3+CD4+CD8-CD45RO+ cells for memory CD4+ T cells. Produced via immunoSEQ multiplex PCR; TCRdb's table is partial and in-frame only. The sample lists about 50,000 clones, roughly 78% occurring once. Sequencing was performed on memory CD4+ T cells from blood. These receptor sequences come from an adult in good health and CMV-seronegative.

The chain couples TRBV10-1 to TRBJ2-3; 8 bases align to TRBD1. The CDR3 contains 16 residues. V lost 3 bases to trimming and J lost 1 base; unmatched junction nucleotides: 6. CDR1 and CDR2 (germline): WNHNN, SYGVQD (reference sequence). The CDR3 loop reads CASSDLTGEGTDTQYF. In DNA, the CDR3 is TGCGCCAGCAGTGATCTGACAGGGGAGGGCACAGATACGCAGTATTTT.

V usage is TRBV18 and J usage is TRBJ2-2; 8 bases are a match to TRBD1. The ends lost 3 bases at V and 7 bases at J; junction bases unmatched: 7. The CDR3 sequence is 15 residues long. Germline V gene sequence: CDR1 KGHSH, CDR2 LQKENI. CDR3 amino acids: CASSPQQGEIGELFF. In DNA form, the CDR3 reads TGTGCCAGCTCACCGCAACAGGGGGAAATCGGGGAGCTGTTTTTT.

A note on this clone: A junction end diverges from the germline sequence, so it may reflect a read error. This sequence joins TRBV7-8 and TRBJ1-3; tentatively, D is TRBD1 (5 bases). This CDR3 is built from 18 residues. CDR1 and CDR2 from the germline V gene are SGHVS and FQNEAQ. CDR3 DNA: TGTGCGAGCAGCTTAGTCGTTCCTGACAGACTCTCTGGAAACACCATATATTTT. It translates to CASSLVVPDRLSGNTIYF.

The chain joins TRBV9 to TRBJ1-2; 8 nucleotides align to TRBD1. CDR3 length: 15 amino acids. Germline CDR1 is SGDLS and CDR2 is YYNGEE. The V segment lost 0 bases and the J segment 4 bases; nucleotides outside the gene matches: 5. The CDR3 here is CASSVGDRGFYGYTF. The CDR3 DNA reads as TGTGCCAGCAGCGTAGGAGACAGGGGATTCTATGGCTACACCTTC.

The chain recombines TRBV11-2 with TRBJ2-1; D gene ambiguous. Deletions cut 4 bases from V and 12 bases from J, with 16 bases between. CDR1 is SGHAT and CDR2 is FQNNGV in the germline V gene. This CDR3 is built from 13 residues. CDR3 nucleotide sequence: TGTGCCAGCAGCTCCTCGGAAGCCAGGTGGCAGTTCTTC. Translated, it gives CASSSSEARWQFF.

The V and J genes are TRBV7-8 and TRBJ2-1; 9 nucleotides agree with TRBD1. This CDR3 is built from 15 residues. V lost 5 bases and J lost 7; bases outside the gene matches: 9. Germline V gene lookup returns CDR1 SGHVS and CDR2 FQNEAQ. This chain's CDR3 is CASSLGTGTRNEQFF. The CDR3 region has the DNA TGTGCCAGCAGCCTAGGGACAGGGACACGGAATGAGCAGTTCTTC.

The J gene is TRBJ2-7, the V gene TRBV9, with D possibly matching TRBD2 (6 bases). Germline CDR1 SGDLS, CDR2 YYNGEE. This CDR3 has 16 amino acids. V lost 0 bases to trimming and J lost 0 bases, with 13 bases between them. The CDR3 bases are TGTGCCAGCAGCGTAGCTGAGGCCGGGAGCTCCTACGAGCAGTACTTC. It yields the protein CASSVAEAGSSYEQYF.

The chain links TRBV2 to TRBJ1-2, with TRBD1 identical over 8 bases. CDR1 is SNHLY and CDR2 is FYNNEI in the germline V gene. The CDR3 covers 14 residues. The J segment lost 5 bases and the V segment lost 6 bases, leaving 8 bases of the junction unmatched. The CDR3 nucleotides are TGTGCCAGCAGGCCCGGGACAGGAAGATATGGCTACACCTTC. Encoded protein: CASRPGTGRYGYTF.

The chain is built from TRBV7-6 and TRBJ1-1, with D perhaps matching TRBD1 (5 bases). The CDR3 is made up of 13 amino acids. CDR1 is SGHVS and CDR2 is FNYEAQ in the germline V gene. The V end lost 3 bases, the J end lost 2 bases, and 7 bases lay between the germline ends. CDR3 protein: CASSFDSNTEAFF. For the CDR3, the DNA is TGTGCCAGCAGCTTTGACAGCAACACTGAAGCTTTCTTT.

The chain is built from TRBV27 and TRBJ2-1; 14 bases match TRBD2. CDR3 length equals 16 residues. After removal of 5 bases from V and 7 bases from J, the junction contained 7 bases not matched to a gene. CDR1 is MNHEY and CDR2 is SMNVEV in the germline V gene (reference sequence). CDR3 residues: CASSTPGTSGSNEQFF. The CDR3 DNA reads TGTGCCAGCAGTACACCCGGGACTAGCGGGAGTAATGAGCAGTTCTTC.

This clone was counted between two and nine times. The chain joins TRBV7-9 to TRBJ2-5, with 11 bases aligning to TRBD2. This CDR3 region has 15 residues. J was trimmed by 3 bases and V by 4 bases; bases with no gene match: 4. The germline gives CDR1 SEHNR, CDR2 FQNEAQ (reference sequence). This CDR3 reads CASSSRLAGKETQYF. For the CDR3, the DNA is TGTGCCAGCAGCTCGCGACTAGCGGGAAAAGAGACCCAGTACTTC.

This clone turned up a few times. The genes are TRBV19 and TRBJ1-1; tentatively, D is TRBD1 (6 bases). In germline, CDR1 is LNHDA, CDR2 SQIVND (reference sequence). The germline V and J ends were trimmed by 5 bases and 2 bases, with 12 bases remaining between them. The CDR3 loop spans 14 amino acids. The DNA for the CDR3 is TGTGCCAGTAGTCCACCGGGACACAACACTGAAGCTTTCTTT. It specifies CASSPPGHNTEAFF.

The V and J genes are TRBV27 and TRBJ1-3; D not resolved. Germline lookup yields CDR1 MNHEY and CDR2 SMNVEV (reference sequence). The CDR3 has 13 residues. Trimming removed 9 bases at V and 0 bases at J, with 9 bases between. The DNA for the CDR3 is TGTGCCAGTCAGCGGAGCTCTGGAAACACCATATATTTT. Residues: CASQRSSGNTIYF.

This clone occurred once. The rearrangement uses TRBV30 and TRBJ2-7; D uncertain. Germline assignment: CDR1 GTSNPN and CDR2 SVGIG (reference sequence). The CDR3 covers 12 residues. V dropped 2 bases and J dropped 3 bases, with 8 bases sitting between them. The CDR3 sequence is CAWSTDIYEQYF. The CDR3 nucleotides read TGTGCCTGGAGTACCGATATCTACGAGCAGTACTTC. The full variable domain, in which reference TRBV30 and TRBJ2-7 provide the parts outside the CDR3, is SQTIHQWPATLVQPVGSPLSLECTVEGTSNPNLYWYRQAAGRGLQLLFYSVGIGQISSEVPQNLSASRPQDRQFILSSKKLLLSDSGFYLCAWSTDIYEQYFGPGTRLTVT.

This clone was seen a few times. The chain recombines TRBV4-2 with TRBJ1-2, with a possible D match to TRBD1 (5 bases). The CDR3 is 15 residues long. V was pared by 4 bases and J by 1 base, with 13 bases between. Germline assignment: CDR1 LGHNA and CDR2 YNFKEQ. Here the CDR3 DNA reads TGTGCCAGCAGCCCACTCATGGGGGTTAACTATGGCTACACCTTC. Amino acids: CASSPLMGVNYGYTF.

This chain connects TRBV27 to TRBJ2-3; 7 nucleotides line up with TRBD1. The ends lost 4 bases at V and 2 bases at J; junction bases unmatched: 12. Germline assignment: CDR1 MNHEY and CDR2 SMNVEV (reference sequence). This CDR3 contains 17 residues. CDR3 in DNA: TGTGCCAGCAGTTCGCAAGCTAGGACAGGCTACACAGATACGCAGTATTTT. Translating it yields CASSSQARTGYTDTQYF.

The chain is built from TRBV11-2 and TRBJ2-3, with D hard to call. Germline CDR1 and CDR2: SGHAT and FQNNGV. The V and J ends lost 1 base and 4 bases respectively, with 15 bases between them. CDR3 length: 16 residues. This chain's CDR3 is CASSLVGGASPDTQYF. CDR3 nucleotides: TGTGCCAGCAGCTTAGTCGGCGGAGCGTCCCCAGATACGCAGTATTTT.

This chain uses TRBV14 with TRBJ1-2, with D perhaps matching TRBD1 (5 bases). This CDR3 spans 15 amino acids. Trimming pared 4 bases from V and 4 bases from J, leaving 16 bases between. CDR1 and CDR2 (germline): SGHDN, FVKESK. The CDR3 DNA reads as TGTGCCAGCAGCCGTTCTGGAGGGGTCCCCTATGGCTACACCTTC. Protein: CASSRSGGVPYGYTF.

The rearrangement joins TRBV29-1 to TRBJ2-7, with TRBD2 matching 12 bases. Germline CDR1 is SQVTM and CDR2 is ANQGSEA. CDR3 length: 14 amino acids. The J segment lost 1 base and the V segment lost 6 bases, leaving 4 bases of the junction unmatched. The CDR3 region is CSVYGTSGSYEQYF. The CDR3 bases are TGCAGCGTCTACGGGACTAGCGGGTCCTACGAGCAGTACTTC.

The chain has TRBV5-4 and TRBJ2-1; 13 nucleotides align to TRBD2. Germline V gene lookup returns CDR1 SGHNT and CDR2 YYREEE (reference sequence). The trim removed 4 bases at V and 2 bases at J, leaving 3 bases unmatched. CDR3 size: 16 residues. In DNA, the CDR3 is TGTGCCAGCAGCCTAGGGACTAGCGGGACCTACAATGAGCAGTTCTTC. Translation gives CASSLGTSGTYNEQFF.

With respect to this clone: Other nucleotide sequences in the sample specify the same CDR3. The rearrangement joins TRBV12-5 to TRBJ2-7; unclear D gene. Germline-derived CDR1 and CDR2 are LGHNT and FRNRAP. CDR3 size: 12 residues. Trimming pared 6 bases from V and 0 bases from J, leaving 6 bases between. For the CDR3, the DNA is TGTGCTAGTGGGCAGGACTCCTACGAGCAGTACTTC. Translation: CASGQDSYEQYF. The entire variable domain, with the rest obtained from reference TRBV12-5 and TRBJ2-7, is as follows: DARVTQTPRHKVTEMGQEVTMRCQPILGHNTVFWYRQTMMQGLELLAYFRNRAPLDDSGMPKDRFSAEMPDATLATLKIQPSEPRDSAVYFCASGQDSYEQYFGPGTRLTVT.

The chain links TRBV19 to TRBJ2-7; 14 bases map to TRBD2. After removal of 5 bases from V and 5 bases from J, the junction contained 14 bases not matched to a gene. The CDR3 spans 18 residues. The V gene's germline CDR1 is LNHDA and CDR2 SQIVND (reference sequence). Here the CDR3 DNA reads TGTGCCAGTAGTTCGGGACTAGCGGGAGCCGGGGGGAGAGACGAGCAGTACTTC. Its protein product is CASSSGLAGAGGRDEQYF.

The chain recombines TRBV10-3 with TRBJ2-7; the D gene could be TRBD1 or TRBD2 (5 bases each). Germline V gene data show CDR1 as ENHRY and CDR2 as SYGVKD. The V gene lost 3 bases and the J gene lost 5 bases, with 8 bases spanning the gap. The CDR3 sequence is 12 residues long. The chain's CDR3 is CAISESGHEQYF. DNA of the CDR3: TGTGCCATCAGTGAATCGGGGCACGAGCAGTACTTC.

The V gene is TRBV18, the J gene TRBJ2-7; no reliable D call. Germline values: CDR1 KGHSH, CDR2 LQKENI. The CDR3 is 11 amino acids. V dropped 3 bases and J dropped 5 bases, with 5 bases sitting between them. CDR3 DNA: TGTGCCAGCTCACCGAAGGACGAGCAGTACTTC. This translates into CASSPKDEQYF.